The subject of this entry is one T cell receptor beta chain. The data were taken from a study of blood T cell repertoires in COVID-19. Turning to the study itself: Collection of acute and convalescent COVID-19 samples took place in the United States, Italy and Spain.

Those enrolled, adults aged roughly 18 to 89 years, came from about two dozen US areas. Sequencing was performed with immunoSEQ multiplex PCR; in TCRdb, only in-frame clones are kept and a portion is missing. The data contain more than 200,000 clones, 80% of them singletons. Per the germline V gene, CDR1 is LNHDA and CDR2 is SQIVND (reference sequence). The CDR3 is 14 residues long. Deletions cut 5 bases from V and 5 bases from J, with 12 bases between. Sequencing was done on a sample of PBMCs or T cells enriched from blood (not recorded which). The V and J genes are TRBV19 and TRBJ2-2; no clear D gene. This sequence originates from a woman in her thirties or forties with acute COVID-19. The CDR3 coding sequence is TGTGCCAGTAGTGTGGCTCGAACGACCGGGGAGCTGTTTTTT. Its protein product is CASSVARTTGELFF.